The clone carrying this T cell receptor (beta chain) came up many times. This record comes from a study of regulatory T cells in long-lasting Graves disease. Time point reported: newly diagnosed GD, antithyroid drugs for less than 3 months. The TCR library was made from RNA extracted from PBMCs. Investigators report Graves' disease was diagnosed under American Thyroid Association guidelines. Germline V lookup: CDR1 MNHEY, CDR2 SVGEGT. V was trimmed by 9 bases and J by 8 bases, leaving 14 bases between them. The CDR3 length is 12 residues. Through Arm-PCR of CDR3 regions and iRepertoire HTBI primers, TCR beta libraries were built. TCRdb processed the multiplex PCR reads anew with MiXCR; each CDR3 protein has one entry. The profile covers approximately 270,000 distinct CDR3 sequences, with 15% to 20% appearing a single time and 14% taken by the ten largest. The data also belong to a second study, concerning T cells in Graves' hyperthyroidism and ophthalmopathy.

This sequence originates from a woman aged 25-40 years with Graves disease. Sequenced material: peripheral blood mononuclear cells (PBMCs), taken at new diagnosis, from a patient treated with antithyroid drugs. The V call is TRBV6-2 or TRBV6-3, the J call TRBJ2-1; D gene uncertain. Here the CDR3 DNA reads TGTGCCAGTTTGAGGAGAACGGATGAGCAGTTCTTC. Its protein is CASLRRTDEQFF.